The T cell receptor (beta chain) described here comes from a study of cytomegalovirus exposure and HLA in healthy donors. Study outcomes and limitations: Within the roughly 120 validation repertoires, first-cohort TCR clusters tended to co-occur, according to a later analysis. The classifier was said to identify cytomegalovirus status with high specificity and sensitivity. Researchers catalogued about 160 TCR beta chains as cytomegalovirus-associated.

The data were produced by immunoSEQ multiplex PCR, yet TCRdb's version contains in-frame clones alone and is incomplete. This sample carries roughly 90,000 clones, approximately 81% of them seen once, and the ten largest clones take around 20%. The validation cohort, a group of 90 to 150 subjects, included the donors and was separate from the roughly 720-subject first cohort. V lost 8 bases and J lost 4, with 20 bases in between. This CDR3 is 15 amino acids long. Germline CDR1 is MDHEN and CDR2 is SYDVKM. Concerning this clone: Its cognate antigen is unknown.

The sequence was collected from a man aged 18 to 30 in good health and CMV-seropositive. The sequencing sample was made of PBMCs. This chain links TRBV28 with TRBJ2-5, with TRBD2 as a possible D gene (7 bases). The CDR3 sequence is CASRDTGPGGETQYF. DNA for the CDR3: TGTGCCAGCCGGGACACCGGGCCGGGAGGAGAGACCCAGTACTTC.